This T cell receptor beta chain was obtained from a study of blood T cell repertoires in COVID-19. Study summary: Both acute and convalescent COVID-19 samples were obtained from the United States, Italy and Spain. PBMCs, B-cell-depleted T cells, or T cells provided the cDNA or gDNA that made up the material.

Germline V lookup: CDR1 SNHLY, CDR2 FYNNEI. CDR3 length: 16 amino acids. The V gene end was trimmed by 6 bases and the J gene end by 10 bases; junction bases not matched to a gene: 16. While infection was still active, Seattle patients were enrolled and then followed longitudinally. Methods used by the authors: Nucleated cell number was recorded as an estimate derived from reference gene primer amplification. Sequencing was performed with immunoSEQ multiplex PCR; in TCRdb, only in-frame clones are kept and a portion is missing. V and J calls and clone size are copied from that table; D and trimming were computed from the DNA. The sample consists of 60,000 to 65,000 clones, 84% of them appearing once.

The sample taken for sequencing was peripheral blood. This TCR derives from a man in his 60s with COVID-19, enrolled during active disease. The chain carries TRBV2 and TRBJ1-1; 11 nucleotides match TRBD1. As DNA, the CDR3 is TGTGCCAGCAGGAAGTCCGAGGGGACAGGGGGACAGGGAGCTTTCTTT. It codes for CASRKSEGTGGQGAFF. Looking up the rest from reference TRBV2 and TRBJ1-1 gives the full variable domain: EPEVTQTPSHQVTQMGQEVILRCVPISNHLYFYWYRQILGQKVEFLVSFYNNEISEKSEIFDDQFSVERPDGSNFTLKIRSTKLEDSAMYFCASRKSEGTGGQGAFFGQGTRLTVV.